This TCR beta chain was retrieved from a study of beta chain features in type 1 diabetes. Study-level background: Patients looked much like healthy donors when it came to age, gender and cell yields.

This clone was counted a few times. The antigen remains undetermined. Study observations and caveats: The study left unresolved whether HLA type influences TCRB rearrangement. There were fewer insertions and more deletions at the VDJ junctions of type 1 diabetes patients.

Expressed TCRB transcripts got sequenced, as all isolated RNA was reverse transcribed. Sequencing used immunoSEQ multiplex PCR; TCRdb keeps in-frame clones, though not all of them. The sample records approximately 400,000 clones, about 15% being singletons. Trimming left V 5 bases short and J 9 bases short, with 14 bases between. Looked up from germline, CDR1 is SGHTA and CDR2 is FQGNSA. The CDR3 sequence is 13 residues long. Stem cell-like memory, regulatory, central memory and naive CD4+ cells were sorted via CD45RO/CCR7/CD25/CD127/CD95/CD27. This receptor was taken from a woman aged 18-29 years in good health. J is TRBJ2-1 and V is TRBV7-2; perhaps TRBD1 as D (5 bases). Specimen: naive CD4+ T cells from blood. CDR3 sequence reads: CASSRTPRVEQFF. CDR3 bases: TGTGCCAGCAGCCGGACCCCCAGGGTTGAGCAGTTCTTC.